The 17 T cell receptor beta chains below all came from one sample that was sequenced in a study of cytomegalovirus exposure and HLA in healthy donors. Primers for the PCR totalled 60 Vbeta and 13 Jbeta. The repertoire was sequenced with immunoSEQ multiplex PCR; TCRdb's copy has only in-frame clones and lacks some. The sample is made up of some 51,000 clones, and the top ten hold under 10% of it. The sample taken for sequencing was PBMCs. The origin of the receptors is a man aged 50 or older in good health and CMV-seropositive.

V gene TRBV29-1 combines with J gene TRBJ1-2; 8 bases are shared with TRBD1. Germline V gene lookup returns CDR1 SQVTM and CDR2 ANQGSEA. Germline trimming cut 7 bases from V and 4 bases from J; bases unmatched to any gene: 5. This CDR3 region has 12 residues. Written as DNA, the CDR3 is TGCAGCGACACACAGGGGGGCTATGGCTACACCTTC. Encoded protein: CSDTQGGYGYTF.

The CDR3 spells CASSFRAGGSTDTQYF. The CDR3 bases are TGTGCCAGCAGCTTTCGGGCGGGAGGAAGCACAGATACGCAGTATTTT. The V call is TRBV7-9, the J call TRBJ2-3, with 8 bases that match TRBD2. The trim removed 3 bases at V and 0 bases at J, leaving 5 bases unmatched. The CDR3 runs 16 residues. Germline-derived CDR1 and CDR2 are SEHNR and FQNEAQ (reference sequence). Full variable domain (outside the CDR3, taken from reference TRBV7-9 and TRBJ2-3): DTGVSQNPRHKITKRGQNVTFRCDPISEHNRLYWYRQTLGQGPEFLTYFQNEAQLEKSRLLSDRFSAERPKGSFSTLEIQRTEQGDSAMYLCASSFRAGGSTDTQYFGPGTRLTVL.

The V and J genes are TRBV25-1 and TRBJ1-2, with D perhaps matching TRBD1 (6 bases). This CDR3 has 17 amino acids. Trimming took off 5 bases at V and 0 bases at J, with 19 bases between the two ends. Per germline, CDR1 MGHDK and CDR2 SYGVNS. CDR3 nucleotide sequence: TGTGCCAGCAGTAAAACCGGGACAAAACCATCTAACTATGGCTACACCTTC. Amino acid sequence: CASSKTGTKPSNYGYTF.

CDR3: CASSLSRGLYGYTF. CDR3 bases: TGTGCCAGCAGCTTGTCCAGGGGGCTATATGGCTACACCTTC. The V call is TRBV7-8, the J call TRBJ1-2; TRBD1 matches 8 bases. Trimming cost V 3 bases and J 5 bases; bases outside gene matches: 5. The CDR3 has 14 amino acids. Per the germline V gene, CDR1 is SGHVS and CDR2 is FQNEAQ.

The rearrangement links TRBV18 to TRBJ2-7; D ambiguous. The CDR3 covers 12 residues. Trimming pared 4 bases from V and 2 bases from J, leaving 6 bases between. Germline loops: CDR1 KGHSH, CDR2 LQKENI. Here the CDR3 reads CASSQQTYEQYF. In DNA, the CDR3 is TGTGCCAGCTCACAACAGACCTACGAGCAGTACTTC.

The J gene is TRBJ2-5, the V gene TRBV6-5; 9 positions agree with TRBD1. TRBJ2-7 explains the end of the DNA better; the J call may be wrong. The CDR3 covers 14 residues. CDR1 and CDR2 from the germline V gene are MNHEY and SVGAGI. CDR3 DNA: TGTGCCAGCAGGTCGACAGGGGGGACCTACGAGCAGTACTTC. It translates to CASRSTGGTYEQYF.

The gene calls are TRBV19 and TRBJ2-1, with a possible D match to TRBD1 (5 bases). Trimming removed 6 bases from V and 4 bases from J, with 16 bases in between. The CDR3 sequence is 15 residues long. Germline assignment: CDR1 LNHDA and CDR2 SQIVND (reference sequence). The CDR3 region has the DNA TGTGCCAGTAGCGCACAGGTGAACCTGTACAATGAGCAGTTCTTC. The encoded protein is CASSAQVNLYNEQFF.

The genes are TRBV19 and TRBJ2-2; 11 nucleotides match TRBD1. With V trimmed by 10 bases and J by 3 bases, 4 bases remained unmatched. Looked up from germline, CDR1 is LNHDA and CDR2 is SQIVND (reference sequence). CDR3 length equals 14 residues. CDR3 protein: CATRGQGDTGELFF. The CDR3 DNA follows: TGTGCCACACGGGGACAGGGGGACACCGGGGAGCTGTTTTTT. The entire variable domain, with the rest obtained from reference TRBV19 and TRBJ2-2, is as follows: DGGITQSPKYLFRKEGQNVTLSCEQNLNHDAMYWYRQDPGQGLRLIYYSQIVNDFQKGDIAEGYSVSREKKESFPLTVTSAQKNPTAFYLCATRGQGDTGELFFGEGSRLTVL.

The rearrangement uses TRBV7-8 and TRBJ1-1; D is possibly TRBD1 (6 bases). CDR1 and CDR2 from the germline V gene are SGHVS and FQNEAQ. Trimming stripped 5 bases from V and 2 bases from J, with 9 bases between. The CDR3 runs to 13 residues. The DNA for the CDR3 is TGTGCCAGCAGCAGGGGGATCAACACTGAAGCTTTCTTT. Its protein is CASSRGINTEAFF.

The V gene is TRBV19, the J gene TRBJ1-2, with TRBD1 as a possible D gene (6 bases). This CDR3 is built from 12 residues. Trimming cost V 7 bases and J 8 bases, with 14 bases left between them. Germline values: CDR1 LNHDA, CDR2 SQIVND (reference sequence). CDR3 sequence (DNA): TGTGCCAGTAATAACAGGGCTGACGGCTACACCTTC. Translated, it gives CASNNRADGYTF.

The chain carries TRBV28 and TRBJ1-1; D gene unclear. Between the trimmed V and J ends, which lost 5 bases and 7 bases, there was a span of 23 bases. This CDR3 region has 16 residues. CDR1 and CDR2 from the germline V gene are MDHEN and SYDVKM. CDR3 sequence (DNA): TGTGCCAGCAGTCTCCTACTCGGAAGTGGCCACAGTGAAGCTTTCTTT. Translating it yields CASSLLLGSGHSEAFF.

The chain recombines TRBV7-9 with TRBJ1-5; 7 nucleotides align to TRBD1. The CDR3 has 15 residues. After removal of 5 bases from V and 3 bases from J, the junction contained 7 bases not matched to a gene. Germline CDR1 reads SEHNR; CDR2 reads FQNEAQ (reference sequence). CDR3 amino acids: CASSTGTDLNQPQHF. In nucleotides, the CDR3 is TGTGCCAGCAGCACCGGGACAGACCTCAATCAGCCCCAGCATTTT.

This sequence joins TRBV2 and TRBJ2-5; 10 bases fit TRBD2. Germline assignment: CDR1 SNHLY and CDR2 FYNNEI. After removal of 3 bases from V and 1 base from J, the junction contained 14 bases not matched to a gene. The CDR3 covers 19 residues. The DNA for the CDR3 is TGTGCCAGCAGTGACCCCATAAATCCCGGGACTAGCGTCCAAGAGACCCAGTACTTC. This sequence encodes CASSDPINPGTSVQETQYF.

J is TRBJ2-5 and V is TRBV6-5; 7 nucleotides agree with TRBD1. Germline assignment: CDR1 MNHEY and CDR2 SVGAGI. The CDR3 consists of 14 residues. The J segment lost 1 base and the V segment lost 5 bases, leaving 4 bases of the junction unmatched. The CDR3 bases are TGTGCCAGCAGTAAAAGACAGGGCCAAGAGACCCAGTACTTC. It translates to CASSKRQGQETQYF.

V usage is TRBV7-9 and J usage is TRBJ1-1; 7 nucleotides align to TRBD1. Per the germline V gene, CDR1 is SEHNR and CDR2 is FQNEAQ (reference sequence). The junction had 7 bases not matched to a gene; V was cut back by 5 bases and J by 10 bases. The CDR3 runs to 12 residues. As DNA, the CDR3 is TGTGCCAGCAGCACATCGACAGGGTTAGCTTTCTTT. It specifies CASSTSTGLAFF.

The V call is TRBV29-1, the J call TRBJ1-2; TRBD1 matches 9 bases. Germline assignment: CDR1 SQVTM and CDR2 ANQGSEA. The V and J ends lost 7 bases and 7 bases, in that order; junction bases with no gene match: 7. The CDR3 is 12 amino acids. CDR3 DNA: TGCAGCGACCTACAGGGGGCTAGTGGCTACACCTTC. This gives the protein CSDLQGASGYTF.

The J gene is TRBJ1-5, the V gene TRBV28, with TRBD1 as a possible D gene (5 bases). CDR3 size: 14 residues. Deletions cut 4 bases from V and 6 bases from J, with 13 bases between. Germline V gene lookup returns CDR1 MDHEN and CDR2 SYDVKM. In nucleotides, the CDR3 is TGTGCCAGCAGTTGGGGGGGTAGGGGTCAGCCCCAGCATTTT. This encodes CASSWGGRGQPQHF.